Listed below are T cell receptor beta chains from one sample, sequenced in a study of T cell repertoires in cytomegalovirus infection. TCRdb re-called the reads with MiXCR, one entry per CDR3 protein. The repertoire consists of hundreds of thousands of distinct CDR3 sequences, with approximately 40% occurring once and the leading ten covering 2.8%. The material sequenced was PBMCs. All receptors come from a human donor in good health (CMV status not recorded). Some clones in this sample may be carry-over from other donors' samples. The CDR3 runs from the conserved cysteine through the conserved F or W. D genes are given only for firm matches. Clone size, where shown, is once, few, many, or a class for clones that have expanded.

TRBV7-2,TRBJ2-7,many,-,CASSPEQGDEQYF,TGTGCCAGCAGCCCAGAACAGGGAGACGAGCAGTACTTC
TRBV24-1,TRBJ2-2,-,-,CATSDFGQTTGERFF,TGTGCCACCAGTGATTTCGGGCAGACCACCGGTGAGCGGTTTTTT
TRBV7-2,TRBJ1-3,-,TRBD1,CASSVDRTRSGNTIYF,TGTGCCAGCAGCGTGGACAGGACCCGGTCTGGAAACACCATATATTTT
TRBV10-3,TRBJ1-2,-,-,CAAVDGYYGYTF,TGTGCCGCCGTCGACGGATACTATGGCTACACCTTC
TRBV28,TRBJ2-3,-,TRBD2,CASSRPRLAGGRADTQYF,TGTGCCAGCAGTCGCCCGCGGCTAGCGGGGGGCCGTGCAGATACGCAGTATTTT
TRBV12-3/TRBV12-4,TRBJ1-4,-,TRBD1,CASSSSPNRGELFF,TGTGCCAGCAGTTCTAGCCCAAACAGGGGAGAACTGTTTTTT
TRBV3-1,TRBJ2-1,-,-,CASSQVGGGVVGAQFF,TGTGCCAGCAGCCAAGTAGGGGGGGGGGTCGTCGGGGCGCAGTTCTTC
TRBV7-6,TRBJ2-5,many,TRBD2,CASSLAGGSMRETQYF,TGTGCCAGCAGCTTAGCGGGCGGGAGTATGAGGGAGACCCAGTACTTC
TRBV19,TRBJ2-4,-,TRBD1,CASSIAKTTGEQYF,TGTGCCAGTAGTATAGCTAAAACCACAGGGGAGCAGTACTTC
TRBV7-3,TRBJ1-5,-,TRBD1,CASSHTPTGGAWSQPQHF,TGTGCCAGCAGCCACACCCCAACAGGGGGGGCATGGAGTCAGCCCCAGCATTTT
TRBV7-6,TRBJ2-1,-,-,CASSSLNTRGNEQFF,TGTGCCAGCAGCTCACTGAACACCCGTGGGAATGAGCAGTTCTTC
TRBV6-5,TRBJ1-2,many,TRBD1,CASSNPPGGYGYTF,TGTGCCAGCAGTAACCCCCCAGGGGGCTATGGCTACACCTTC
TRBV12-3/TRBV12-4,TRBJ2-1,few,-,CASSSDPGARYTSYNEQFF,TGTGCCAGCAGTTCCGATCCGGGGGCCCGATATACGTCCTACAATGAGCAGTTCTTC
TRBV30,TRBJ1-2,few,-,CAWSVQNYYGYTF,TGTGCCTGGAGTGTACAGAACTACTATGGCTACACCTTC
TRBV19,TRBJ1-5,-,-,CASKFVLLGNQPQHF,TGTGCCAGTAAATTCGTCCTCCTCGGCAATCAGCCCCAGCATTTT
TRBV28,TRBJ1-1,-,-,CASSYINGWNTEAFF,TGTGCCAGCAGTTACATCAACGGGTGGAACACTGAAGCTTTCTTT
TRBV10-2,TRBJ1-6,-,-,CASSPQGYNSPLHF,TGCGCCAGCAGCCCCCAGGGATATAATTCACCCCTCCACTTT
TRBV7-3,TRBJ2-1,-,TRBD2,CASSLTGGINEQFF,TGTGCCAGCAGCTTAACGGGGGGGATCAATGAGCAGTTCTTC
TRBV7-3,TRBJ1-2,-,-,CAILIDGYTF,TGTGCCATCCTGATCGATGGCTACACCTTC
TRBV10-3,TRBJ1-5,many,TRBD1,CAISPTGVVHQPQHF,TGTGCCATCAGCCCTACAGGGGTGGTGCATCAGCCCCAGCATTTT
TRBV7-9,TRBJ2-1,-,-,CASSLGAGFYNEQFF,TGTGCCAGCAGCTTAGGAGCAGGGTTCTACAATGAGCAGTTCTTC
TRBV28,TRBJ1-3,-,TRBD1,CASSPTGLSGNTIYF,TGTGCCAGCAGTCCGACAGGGCTCTCTGGAAACACCATATATTTT
TRBV7-2,TRBJ2-1,many,-,CASSLARLEQFF,TGTGCCAGCAGCTTAGCTAGGCTTGAGCAGTTCTTC
TRBV6-5,TRBJ1-1,-,-,CASSLPPPGSQGTEAFF,TGTGCCAGCAGTTTACCTCCTCCGGGTTCCCAGGGCACTGAAGCTTTCTTT
TRBV9,TRBJ1-2,-,-,CASSSTGADYTF,TGTGCCAGCAGCTCTACAGGCGCTGACTACACCTTC
TRBV6-1,TRBJ1-2,-,-,CASGGLTTGLGYTF,TGTGCCAGCGGAGGACTAACAACAGGTCTTGGCTACACCTTC
TRBV7-9,TRBJ2-3,-,TRBD1,CASSPWTGGTDTQYF,TGTGCCAGCAGCCCCTGGACAGGGGGCACAGATACGCAGTATTTT
TRBV7-9,TRBJ2-2,-,TRBD1,CASSLDPGQGSGELFF,TGTGCCAGCAGCCTAGACCCGGGACAGGGGTCCGGGGAGCTGTTTTTT
TRBV7-6,TRBJ2-5,-,-,CASSPLPQVRTQYF,TGTGCTAGCAGCCCGTTGCCCCAGGTCAGGACCCAGTACTTC
TRBV28,TRBJ1-6,-,-,CASRGGVSSYNSPLHF,TGTGCCAGCAGGGGGGGAGTCAGCTCCTATAATTCACCCCTCCACTTT
TRBV28,TRBJ2-1,-,-,CASSFPGLQDANEQLF,TGTGCCAGCAGTTTCCCCGGACTGCAAGACGCCAATGAGCAGTTATTC
TRBV24-1,TRBJ2-7,few,-,CATSNTAGYEQYF,TGTGCCACCTCGAACACCGCCGGCTACGAGCAGTACTTC
TRBV14,TRBJ1-1,-,-,CASSQAQIEAFF,TGTGCCAGCAGCCAAGCTCAGATTGAAGCTTTCTTT
TRBV12-3/TRBV12-4,TRBJ1-2,few,-,CASSPRNDIGAYGYTF,TGTGCCAGCAGTCCTAGAAACGACATAGGAGCTTATGGCTACACCTTC
TRBV7-2,TRBJ2-1,few,TRBD2,CASSLFLAGGNEQFF,TGTGCCAGCAGCTTATTCTTAGCGGGGGGCAATGAGCAGTTCTTC
TRBV9,TRBJ2-3,-,TRBD2,CASSAGTSGRTDTQYF,TGTGCCAGCAGCGCGGGGACTAGCGGGAGAACAGATACGCAGTATTTT
TRBV28,TRBJ1-5,-,TRBD1,CASSEGQAGNQPQHF,TGTGCCAGCAGTGAGGGACAGGCAGGCAATCAGCCCCAGCATTTT
TRBV6-1,TRBJ2-7,-,-,CASSEGQGSSYEQYF,TGTGCCAGCAGTGAAGGGCAGGGGAGCTCCTACGAGCAGTACTTC
TRBV7-9,TRBJ2-1,-,TRBD2,CASSFLLGLADNEQFF,TGTGCCAGCAGCTTTCTTTTGGGACTAGCGGACAATGAGCAGTTCTTC
TRBV7-9,TRBJ2-2,-,-,CASSRNQGGGTGELFF,TGTGCCAGCAGCCGAAATCAGGGAGGAGGCACCGGGGAGCTGTTTTTT
TRBV30,TRBJ1-1,-,TRBD1,CAWITGDGRKAEAFF,TGTGCCTGGATTACAGGGGACGGCCGAAAGGCTGAAGCTTTCTTT
TRBV4-1,TRBJ1-6,-,-,CASSQDVLDNSPLHF,TGCGCCAGCAGCCAAGACGTACTGGATAATTCACCCCTCCACTTT
TRBV2,TRBJ1-5,-,TRBD1,CASRGDRGNYQPQHF,TGTGCCAGCAGGGGGGACAGGGGCAATTACCAGCCCCAGCATTTT
TRBV19,TRBJ1-5,few,-,CASSTPQEVGNQPQHF,TGTGCCAGTAGTACCCCACAGGAGGTGGGCAATCAGCCCCAGCATTTT
TRBV19,TRBJ2-3,few,TRBD2,CASSPGLAGRPQDTQYF,TGTGCCAGTAGCCCCGGACTAGCGGGACGACCGCAAGATACGCAGTATTTT
TRBV7-6,TRBJ1-6,-,-,CASSLWQLNSPLHF,TGTGCCAGCAGCTTGTGGCAGCTTAATTCACCCCTCCACTTT
TRBV7-2,TRBJ2-1,many,-,CASSLVGYEQFF,TGTGCCAGCAGCTTAGTTGGGTATGAGCAGTTCTTC